These 9 T cell receptor beta chains originate from one sample sequenced in a study of T cells after yellow fever vaccination. MiXCR, applied by TCRdb to the 5' RACE reads, yields one record per CDR3 protein. The top ten hold 3.2% of the sample, which has some 220,000 distinct CDR3 sequences, 3% to 3.5% seen once. This material consisted of CD4+ T cells sorted from PBMCs, taken 10 days after the yellow fever booster vaccination. These receptors all stem from a man aged 18 to 30 who received the YFV17D yellow fever vaccine.

This clonotype was observed at least ten times. This chain links TRBV5-6 with TRBJ1-2, with TRBD1 matching over 7 bases. The V segment lost 4 bases and the J segment 7 bases; nucleotides outside the gene matches: 4. The CDR3 has 12 residues. The germline CDR1 and CDR2 sequences are SGHDT and YYEEEE. DNA of the CDR3: TGTGCCAGCAGCAGACAGGGTCCTGGCTACACCTTC. Translation: CASSRQGPGYTF.

This clonotype was counted at least ten times. The rearrangement joins TRBV5-1 to TRBJ2-2, with D perhaps TRBD2 (5 bases). The CDR3 sequence is 15 residues long. Germline V lookup: CDR1 SGHRS, CDR2 YFSETQ. The V end lost 5 bases, the J end lost 2 bases, and 13 bases lay between the germline ends. Written as DNA, the CDR3 is TGCGCCAGCAGACTTGGACTCACCAACACCGGGGAGCTGTTTTTT. Translation gives CASRLGLTNTGELFF.

The chain combines TRBV5-1 with TRBJ2-6, with D uncertain. Trimming cost V 0 bases and J 0 bases, with 10 bases left between them. This CDR3 comprises 17 residues. The germline CDR1 and CDR2 sequences are SGHRS and YFSETQ. The CDR3 nucleotides are TGCGCCAGCAGCTTGGTTCCAGTAAGCTCTGGGGCCAACGTCCTGACTTTC. It encodes CASSLVPVSSGANVLTF.

This clonotype was picked up a small number of times. The chain combines TRBV3-1 with TRBJ1-5; D remains ambiguous. Germline V gives CDR1 LGHDT, CDR2 YNNKEL (reference sequence). The CDR3 loop spans 15 amino acids. V was trimmed by 2 bases and J by 4 bases, leaving 12 bases between them. This CDR3 reads CASSQQVGVNQPQHF. The CDR3 nucleotides read TGTGCCAGCAGCCAACAAGTGGGAGTTAATCAGCCCCAGCATTTT.

This clonotype has just a few counts. The chain links TRBV5-8 to TRBJ2-7, with a weak D call TRBD1 (6 bases). V was clipped by 3 bases and J by 2 bases, with 18 bases between them. This CDR3 is built from 16 residues. CDR1 and CDR2 from the germline V gene are SGHTS and YDEGEE. The CDR3 sequence: CASSWAWGQGTYEQYF. The CDR3, as DNA: TGTGCCAGCAGCTGGGCCTGGGGGCAGGGGACCTACGAGCAGTACTTC.

Ten or more counts support this clonotype. CDR3 residues: CASSRRDRQYTEAFF. The CDR3 DNA follows: TGTGCCAGCAGCCGACGGGACAGACAGTATACTGAAGCTTTCTTT. This chain joins TRBV4-2 and TRBJ1-1, with 7 bases matching TRBD1. The CDR3 runs 15 residues. The junction had 10 bases not matched to a gene; V was cut back by 4 bases and J by 5 bases. Germline V gene sequence: CDR1 LGHNA, CDR2 YNFKEQ.

This clonotype appeared many times. The chain couples TRBV20-1 to TRBJ2-1, with 7 positions matching TRBD2. The germline CDR1 and CDR2 sequences are DFQATT and SNEGSKA (reference sequence). V shed 0 bases, J shed 4 bases, and the junction held 6 bases outside the gene matches. CDR3 length equals 15 residues. The CDR3 here is CSARDSQRGYNEQFF. The CDR3 region has the DNA TGCAGTGCTAGAGATTCCCAGCGGGGATACAATGAGCAGTTCTTC.

At least ten counts were recorded for this clonotype. V usage is TRBV7-2 and J usage is TRBJ2-7, with a tentative D call TRBD2 (5 bases). The CDR3 runs 14 residues. Germline-derived CDR1 and CDR2 are SGHTA and FQGNSA. The V gene lost 4 bases and the J gene lost 4 bases, with 14 bases spanning the gap. The CDR3 DNA follows: TGTGCCAGCAGCTCGCAACTAGGCGGGTACGAGCAGTACTTC. Residues: CASSSQLGGYEQYF.

The chain is built from TRBV9 and TRBJ2-1; TRBD2 matches 11 bases. V trimming: 5 bases; J trimming: 10 bases; junction bases outside the gene matches: 11. This CDR3 region has 15 residues. In germline, CDR1 is SGDLS, CDR2 YYNGEE. The CDR3 DNA sequence: TGTGCCAGCAGTTTTAGCGGGGGGGCCCCCAAGGAGCAGTTCTTC. It yields the protein CASSFSGGAPKEQFF.